These 26 T cell receptor beta chains share one sample of origin, sequenced in a study of T cell responses to AZD1222 COVID-19 vaccine. Clones were sequenced by immunoSEQ multiplex PCR, and TCRdb holds only the in-frame ones, with some missing. The sample contains about 150,000 clones, about 86% of which appear only once. The sample was peripheral blood, taken on day 0 of MenACWY control vaccination. The receptors come from an adult in good health.

This chain links TRBV7-3 with TRBJ2-1; a weak D match, TRBD2 (5 bases). With 3 bases removed from V and 7 bases from J, the gap between germline ends came to 16 bases. Germline V lookup: CDR1 SGHTA, CDR2 FQGTGA. The CDR3 is made up of 15 amino acids. CDR3: CASSFEAASWNEQFF. The DNA for the CDR3 is TGTGCCAGCAGCTTCGAAGCGGCTTCTTGGAATGAGCAGTTCTTC. The full variable domain, with the rest looked up from reference TRBV7-3 and TRBJ2-1, is GAGVSQTPSNKVTEKGKYVELRCDPISGHTALYWYRQSLGQGPEFLIYFQGTGAADDSGLPNDRFFAVRPEGSVSTLKIQRTERGDSAVYLCASSFEAASWNEQFFGPGTRLTVL.

This chain connects TRBV4-3 to TRBJ1-2, with a possible D match to TRBD1 (5 bases). This CDR3 comprises 17 residues. V was shortened by 3 bases and J by 8 bases, with 25 bases between the two germline ends. CDR1 is LGHNA, CDR2 YSLEER, per germline. The CDR3 here is CASSQIRGFSRKEGYTF. Here the CDR3 DNA reads TGCGCCAGCAGCCAGATAAGGGGATTTAGTCGGAAGGAGGGCTACACCTTC.

This clone was picked up a small number of times. The genes are TRBV19 and TRBJ1-5; no clear D gene. This CDR3 region has 10 residues. Germline-derived CDR1 and CDR2 are LNHDA and SQIVND (reference sequence). Trimming removed 10 bases at V and 8 bases at J, with 9 bases between. As DNA, the CDR3 is TGTGCCATTGGGGATGAGCCCCAGCATTTT. Translation: CAIGDEPQHF. Full variable domain (remainder filled in from reference TRBV19 and TRBJ1-5): DGGITQSPKYLFRKEGQNVTLSCEQNLNHDAMYWYRQDPGQGLRLIYYSQIVNDFQKGDIAEGYSVSREKKESFPLTVTSAQKNPTAFYLCAIGDEPQHFGDGTRLSIL.

CDR3 protein: CATSRDFIGDEQYV. Here the CDR3 DNA reads TGTGCCACCAGCAGAGATTTTATAGGGGACGAGCAGTACGTC. The chain uses TRBV15 and TRBJ2-7; the D gene is possibly TRBD1 (5 bases). The V end lost 0 bases, the J end lost 5 bases, and 11 bases lay between the germline ends. The CDR3 has 14 amino acids. The germline V gene has CDR1 LNHNV and CDR2 YYDKDF (reference sequence).

The chain is built from TRBV7-9 and TRBJ2-5; 8 bases line up with TRBD2. V gave up 1 base and J gave up 5 bases; unmatched junction bases: 12. The CDR3 contains 17 residues. Looked up from germline, CDR1 is SEHNR and CDR2 is FQNEAQ (reference sequence). CDR3 amino acids: CASSLGRSGGLLETQYF. The DNA for the CDR3 is TGTGCCAGCAGCTTAGGGAGGAGCGGGGGCCTCTTGGAGACCCAGTACTTC.

This chain links TRBV11-3 with TRBJ2-5, with D unresolved. V lost 5 bases to trimming and J lost 4 bases, with 11 bases between them. The germline CDR1 and CDR2 sequences are SGHNT and YENEEA. The CDR3 is made up of 13 amino acids. DNA of the CDR3: TGTGCCAGCAGCCCGCACGGTCCAGAGACCCAGTACTTC. It is translated as CASSPHGPETQYF. Using reference TRBV11-3 and TRBJ2-5 for the parts outside the CDR3, the full variable domain is EAGVVQSPRYKIIEKKQPVAFWCNPISGHNTLYWYLQNLGQGPELLIRYENEEAVDDSQLPKDRFSAERLKGVDSTLKIQPAELGDSAVYLCASSPHGPETQYFGPGTRLLVL.

The CDR3 spells CASSLSPVGPDTQYF. CDR3 sequence (DNA): TGTGCCAGCAGTTTATCGCCTGTTGGTCCAGATACGCAGTATTTT. The chain links TRBV27 to TRBJ2-3; D is uncertain. V was shortened by 0 bases and J by 4 bases, with 11 bases between the two germline ends. The V gene's germline CDR1 is MNHEY and CDR2 SMNVEV (reference sequence). The CDR3 totals 15 residues.

The CDR3 DNA follows: TGTGCCAGCAGCCACGGGGGGCAGGGCAAAAACATTCAGTACTTC. Amino acid sequence: CASSHGGQGKNIQYF. V and J are TRBV3-1 (or the pseudogene TRBV3-2) and TRBJ2-4, with D possibly matching TRBD2 (7 bases). Germline assignment: CDR1 LGHDT and CDR2 YNNKEL (reference sequence). V was pared by 3 bases and J by 3 bases, with 12 bases between. The CDR3 consists of 15 residues.

V gene TRBV5-4 combines with J gene TRBJ1-1, with D possibly being TRBD1 (5 bases). The CDR3 has 13 amino acids. CDR1 SGHNT and CDR2 YYREEE come from the germline V gene (reference sequence). V was clipped by 1 base and J by 8 bases, with 12 bases between them. CDR3 loop: CASSLISEGEAFF. The DNA for the CDR3 is TGTGCCAGCAGCTTGATTTCGGAGGGGGAAGCTTTCTTT.

A single count supports this clone. The V and J genes are TRBV24-1 and TRBJ2-1, with D maybe TRBD1 (6 bases). CDR1 is KGHDR and CDR2 is SFDVKD in the germline V gene. V lost 0 bases and J 10 bases, leaving 12 bases between the germline ends. The CDR3 runs 14 residues. The CDR3 here is CATSDLRSGTEQFF. The DNA of the CDR3 is TGTGCCACCAGTGATTTGCGATCCGGGACAGAGCAGTTCTTC.

The gene calls are TRBV7-6 and TRBJ2-2, with TRBD2 as a possible D gene (6 bases). Germline values: CDR1 SGHVS, CDR2 FNYEAQ. V was clipped by 4 bases and J by 4 bases, with 19 bases between them. This CDR3 contains 17 residues. CDR3 in DNA: TGTGCCAGCAGCTCGCGCGGGGCTAGCAGGACCACCGGGGAGCTGTTTTTT. Translation: CASSSRGASRTTGELFF. The entire variable domain, with the rest obtained from reference TRBV7-6 and TRBJ2-2, is as follows: GAGVSQSPRYKVTKRGQDVALRCDPISGHVSLYWYRQALGQGPEFLTYFNYEAQQDKSGLPNDRFSAERPEGSISTLTIQRTEQRDSAMYRCASSSRGASRTTGELFFGEGSRLTVL.

This clone was seen more than once but under ten times. CDR3 in amino acids: CASSLSPGLGSSTDTQYF. CDR3 coding DNA: TGTGCCAGCAGTTTATCGCCAGGGCTCGGATCTAGCACAGATACGCAGTATTTT. The chain joins TRBV28 to TRBJ2-3; D is perhaps TRBD1 (5 bases). Germline lookup yields CDR1 MDHEN and CDR2 SYDVKM. V shed 1 base and J shed 0 bases, with 17 bases lying between them. There are 18 residues in the CDR3. The complete variable domain, with remaining parts taken from reference TRBV28 and TRBJ2-3, reads DVKVTQSSRYLVKRTGEKVFLECVQDMDHENMFWYRQDPGLGLRLIYFSYDVKMKEKGDIPEGYSVSREKKERFSLILESASTNQTSMYLCASSLSPGLGSSTDTQYFGPGTRLTVL.

This chain joins TRBV2 and TRBJ1-6, with D perhaps TRBD1 (5 bases). The CDR3 is 13 amino acids. V was cut by 7 bases and J by 6 bases, with 10 bases left in between. Germline lookup yields CDR1 SNHLY and CDR2 FYNNEI. The CDR3 sequence is CASIGDGNSPLHF. CDR3 nucleotide sequence: TGTGCCAGCATAGGGGACGGTAATTCACCCCTCCACTTT.

This sequence joins TRBV3-1 (or the pseudogene TRBV3-2) and TRBJ1-1; possible D gene TRBD1, 5 bases. This CDR3 is 16 amino acids long. Trimming took 4 bases from V and 0 from J, leaving 15 bases between them. CDR1 and CDR2 (germline): LGHDT, YNNKEL (reference sequence). The CDR3 loop reads CASSPSPGRMNTEAFF. The CDR3 region has the DNA TGTGCCAGCAGCCCAAGCCCGGGACGAATGAACACTGAAGCTTTCTTT.

V is TRBV9 and J is TRBJ1-1, with D possibly matching TRBD1 (5 bases). Trimming left V 4 bases short and J 5 bases short, with 9 bases between. CDR3 length: 12 amino acids. CDR1 is SGDLS and CDR2 is YYNGEE in the germline V gene. Here the CDR3 reads CASSSGRTEAFF. CDR3 DNA: TGTGCCAGCAGCTCAGGGAGGACTGAAGCTTTCTTT.

The chain employs TRBV18 and TRBJ2-5; D gene ambiguous. The CDR3 runs to 12 residues. Germline V gives CDR1 KGHSH, CDR2 LQKENI. V lost 1 base and J lost 5, with 5 bases in between. In nucleotides, the CDR3 is TGTGCCAGCTCACCACTAACGGAGACCCAGTACTTC. This sequence encodes CASSPLTETQYF. Full variable domain (remainder filled in from reference TRBV18 and TRBJ2-5): NAGVMQNPRHLVRRRGQEARLRCSPMKGHSHVYWYRQLPEEGLKFMVYLQKENIIDESGMPKERFSAEFPKEGPSILRIQQVVRGDSAAYFCASSPLTETQYFGPGTRLLVL.

V usage is TRBV3-1 (or the pseudogene TRBV3-2) and J usage is TRBJ1-2; the D is unclear. The germline V gene has CDR1 LGHDT and CDR2 YNNKEL (reference sequence). CDR3 length: 14 residues. Trimming stripped 2 bases from V and 6 bases from J, with 13 bases between. This CDR3 is CASSQLGQADGYTF. Here the CDR3 DNA reads TGTGCCAGCAGCCAATTAGGCCAGGCCGATGGCTACACCTTC.

The V and J genes are TRBV7-9 and TRBJ1-1, with D tentatively TRBD1 (5 bases). CDR3 length equals 14 residues. Germline V lookup: CDR1 SEHNR, CDR2 FQNEAQ (reference sequence). Trimming removed 5 bases from V and 1 base from J, with 11 bases in between. CDR3 loop: CASSTAGGNTEAFF. For the CDR3, the DNA is TGTGCCAGCAGCACCGCGGGGGGGAACACTGAAGCTTTCTTT.

J is TRBJ2-3 and V is TRBV27, with a weak D call TRBD2 (6 bases). The CDR3 totals 15 residues. The V gene's germline CDR1 is MNHEY and CDR2 SMNVEV (reference sequence). V was shortened by 2 bases and J by 2 bases, with 11 bases between the two germline ends. As DNA, the CDR3 is TGTGCCAGCAGTTTAAGGTCGGGAGCCACAGATACGCAGTATTTT. This encodes CASSLRSGATDTQYF.

This sequence joins TRBV6-6 and TRBJ2-6; TRBD1 or TRBD2 may be the D gene (6 bases each). Germline V gives CDR1 MNHNY, CDR2 SVGAGI (reference sequence). V lost 8 bases, J lost 0 bases, and 11 bases lay in between. This CDR3 has 15 residues. DNA for the CDR3: TGTGCCAGCTTTGGAGGGGGCTCTGGGGCCAACGTCCTGACTTTC. It encodes CASFGGGSGANVLTF.

The chain recombines TRBV9 with TRBJ1-2; TRBD1 might be the D (5 bases). CDR3 length: 15 amino acids. V was trimmed by 0 bases and J by 8 bases, leaving 17 bases between them. Germline assignment: CDR1 SGDLS and CDR2 YYNGEE. CDR3 DNA sequence: TGTGCCAGCAGCGTAGAAGTGGGGCCCGTGGGGGGCTACACCTTC. Its translation is CASSVEVGPVGGYTF.

J is TRBJ1-3 and V is TRBV5-1; D perhaps matches TRBD1 (5 bases). Germline-derived CDR1 and CDR2 are SGHRS and YFSETQ. The CDR3 has 16 residues. The V end was cut by 3 bases, the J end by 2 bases, with 15 bases between. CDR3 in DNA: TGCGCCAGCAGCTCCGGGACGCCGCGAACTGGAAACACCATATATTTT. This encodes CASSSGTPRTGNTIYF.

The chain employs TRBV9 and TRBJ2-1; D is perhaps TRBD2 (6 bases). This CDR3 comprises 13 residues. Between the trimmed V and J ends, which lost 2 bases and 3 bases, there was a span of 6 bases. CDR1 and CDR2 (germline): SGDLS, YYNGEE. The CDR3 loop reads CASSVRGYNEQFF. The CDR3 DNA is TGTGCCAGCAGCGTGCGGGGCTACAATGAGCAGTTCTTC. Drawing the rest from reference TRBV9 and TRBJ2-1, the complete variable domain is DSGVTQTPKHLITATGQRVTLRCSPRSGDLSVYWYQQSLDQGLQFLIQYYNGEERAKGNILERFSAQQFPDLHSELNLSSLELGDSALYFCASSVRGYNEQFFGPGTRLTVL.

This clone was seen a handful of times. The rearrangement joins TRBV2 to TRBJ1-3; D is unclear. Germline-derived CDR1 and CDR2 are SNHLY and FYNNEI. The CDR3 totals 13 residues. Trimming shortened V by 6 bases and J by 2 bases, and 8 bases separated the two germline ends. This chain's CDR3 is CASRTGTGNTIYF. As DNA, the CDR3 is TGTGCCAGCAGGACGGGGACTGGAAACACCATATATTTT.

The chain combines TRBV14 with TRBJ1-2; D not certain. Germline V gene sequence: CDR1 SGHDN, CDR2 FVKESK. This CDR3 is built from 14 residues. V was cut by 2 bases and J by 3 bases, with 10 bases left in between. The DNA for the CDR3 is TGTGCCAGCAGCCAATACCGAGCAGACTATGGCTACACCTTC. Residues: CASSQYRADYGYTF.

This chain links TRBV18 with TRBJ1-6; no clear D gene. Germline CDR1 and CDR2: KGHSH and LQKENI. The CDR3 has 15 residues. Deletions cut 2 bases from V and 8 bases from J, with 13 bases between. Here the CDR3 DNA reads TGTGCCAGCTCACCAGAAGGGTTAAGGGATTCACCCCTCCACTTT. It encodes CASSPEGLRDSPLHF.